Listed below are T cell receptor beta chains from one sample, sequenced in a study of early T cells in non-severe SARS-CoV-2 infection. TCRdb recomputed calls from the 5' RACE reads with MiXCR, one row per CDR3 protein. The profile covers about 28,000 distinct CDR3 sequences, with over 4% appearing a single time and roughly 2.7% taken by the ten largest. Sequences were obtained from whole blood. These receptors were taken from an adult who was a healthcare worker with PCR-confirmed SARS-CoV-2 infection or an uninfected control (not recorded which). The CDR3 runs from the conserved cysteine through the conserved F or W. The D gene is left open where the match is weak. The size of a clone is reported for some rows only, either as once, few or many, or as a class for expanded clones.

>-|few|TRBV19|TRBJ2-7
TGTGCCAGTAGTATAGGCCCCTATGTCGGCGAGCAGTACTTC
CASSIGPYVGEQYF
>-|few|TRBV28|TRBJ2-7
TGTGCCAGTTTAAGCGCGTACTCCTACGAGCAGTACTTC
CASLSAYSYEQYF
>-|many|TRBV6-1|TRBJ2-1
TGTGCCAGCAGTGGGTCTCTCCCCCGGGCGGAGTTCTTC
CASSGSLPRAEFF
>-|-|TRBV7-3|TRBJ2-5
TGTGCCAGCAGCTTAACGGCCAGGGGAGAGACCCAGTACTTC
CASSLTARGETQYF
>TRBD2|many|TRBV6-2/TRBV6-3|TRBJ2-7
TGTGCCAGCAGTTCCCCGCGACTAGCGGGAGGGTCCATCTACGAGCAGTACTTC
CASSSPRLAGGSIYEQYF
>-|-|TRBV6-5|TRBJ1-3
TGTGCCAGCATGGGCAGTCCCCCCACTGGAAACACCATATATTTT
CASMGSPPTGNTIYF
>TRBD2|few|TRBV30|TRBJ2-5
TGTGCCTGGAGTGCCCTTAGCGGGAAAGAGACCCAGTACTTC
CAWSALSGKETQYF
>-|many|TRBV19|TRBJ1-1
TGTGCCAGTAGTCCGCCCGGAAGGGGCCACACTGAAGCTTTCTTT
CASSPPGRGHTEAFF
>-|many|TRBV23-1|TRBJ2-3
TGCGCCAGCAGTCATCCGGGCCCCACAGATACGCAGTATTTT
CASSHPGPTDTQYF
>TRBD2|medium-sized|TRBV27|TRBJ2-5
TGTGCCAGCAGTTTACCTCTAGCGGGAGGGCCGGTGGAGACCCAGTACTTC
CASSLPLAGGPVETQYF
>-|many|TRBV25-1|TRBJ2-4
TGTGCCAGCAGTGCTGCGCGGCACTGGGGAAACATTCAGTACTTC
CASSAARHWGNIQYF
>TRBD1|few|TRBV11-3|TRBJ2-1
TGTGCCAGCAGCCGACAGGGGCCGCCCAATGAGCAGTTCTTC
CASSRQGPPNEQFF
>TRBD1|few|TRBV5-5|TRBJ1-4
TGTGCCAGCAGCAAAGACAGGGCCCGCGGGGAAAAACTGTTTTTT
CASSKDRARGEKLFF
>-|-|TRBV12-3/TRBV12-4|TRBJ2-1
TGTGCCAGCAGTTTAGAAGGACACTCCTACAATGAGCAGTTCTTC
CASSLEGHSYNEQFF
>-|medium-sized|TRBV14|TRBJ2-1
TGTGCCAGCAGCCTTCTATCAACCAGCTCCTACAATGAGCAGTTCTTC
CASSLLSTSSYNEQFF
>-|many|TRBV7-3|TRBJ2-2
TGTGCCAGCAGCCGCTTAGGGCCCGGGGAGCTGTTTTTT
CASSRLGPGELFF
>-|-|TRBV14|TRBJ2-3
TGTGCCAGCAGCCTAGCGGCGAGCACAGATACGCAGTATTTT
CASSLAASTDTQYF
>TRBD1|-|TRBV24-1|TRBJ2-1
TGTGCCACCAGTGATTTTTCAGGGGGTGTTGAGCAGTTCTTC
CATSDFSGGVEQFF